Listed below are T cell receptor beta chains from one sample, sequenced in a study of T-cell memory formation after mild COVID-19. Each CDR3 protein gets one entry after TCRdb re-called the 5' RACE reads with MiXCR. The sample lists about 430,000 distinct CDR3 sequences; 20% to 25% were seen once. Sequencing was carried out using PBMCs or a T cell subset sorted from them (not recorded which). The receptors originated from an adult woman who had mild COVID-19 (a few samples of this study predate the infection). Cell type and time point are not known. Both conserved end residues are trimmed from each CDR3. Each record gives: D gene, V gene, J gene, CDR3 protein. A D gene is named only where the DNA matches it firmly.

>NA|TRBV6-1|TRBJ1-2
ASRELSLGNFGYT
>NA|TRBV5-1|TRBJ2-5
ASSLGWGGQETQY
>NA|TRBV7-2|TRBJ2-4
ATQGSKNIQY
>TRBD1|TRBV12-3/TRBV12-4|TRBJ1-1
ASRRTGSRTEAF
>TRBD1|TRBV6-5|TRBJ2-6
ASTSDRGNGANVLT
>NA|TRBV12-3/TRBV12-4|TRBJ2-1
ASSLAGRYNEQF
>NA|TRBV7-9|TRBJ2-7
ASSFQERTYEQY
>NA|TRBV5-1|TRBJ1-1
ASSLVGQLNTEAF
>NA|TRBV7-2|TRBJ1-3
ASSLVPNTIY
>TRBD2|TRBV7-6|TRBJ2-3
ASSFGGGGTTQY
>NA|TRBV27|TRBJ1-5
ASRAPHGPQH
>NA|TRBV3-1|TRBJ1-2
ASSQEGGIGLMNYGYT
>NA|TRBV15|TRBJ1-1
ATSRDRVTEAF
>TRBD2|TRBV6-2/TRBV6-3|TRBJ2-7
ASRTSRTYEQY
>NA|TRBV6-5|TRBJ1-2
ASSYSLGANYGYT
>TRBD2|TRBV27|TRBJ2-3
ASSLSLGSSGSTDTQY
>TRBD2|TRBV4-3|TRBJ2-1
ASSQGTSGYNEQF
>NA|TRBV20-1|TRBJ2-3
SALGGKWTDTQY
>NA|TRBV9|TRBJ1-2
ASSPTQGGGYT
>NA|TRBV20-1|TRBJ2-1
SARDPRGSEF
>NA|TRBV4-2|TRBJ2-2
ASSPRGDGELF
>NA|TRBV7-2|TRBJ2-7
ASSLGGDPYEQY
>TRBD2|TRBV7-2|TRBJ2-7
ASSFSGFPYEQY
>NA|TRBV7-2|TRBJ2-3
ASSLETSSTDTQY
>TRBD1|TRBV12-3/TRBV12-4|TRBJ2-1
ASSRGQGGTNEQF
>NA|TRBV24-1|TRBJ2-3
ATSARGIADTQY
>TRBD1|TRBV13|TRBJ1-6
ASSSQDRGDSPLH
>NA|TRBV27|TRBJ1-4
ASSFTGSVVEKLF
>TRBD1|TRBV24-1|TRBJ2-1
ATSEPGTGAWEQF
>TRBD2|TRBV12-3/TRBV12-4|TRBJ2-3
ASSPKRGSRTDTQY
>TRBD1|TRBV7-2|TRBJ2-2
ASSLNRGRNTGELF
>TRBD1|TRBV5-1|TRBJ2-2
ASMDRGLYTGELF